This T cell receptor (beta chain) derives from a study of cytomegalovirus exposure and HLA in healthy donors. General study findings and limits: In a later analysis, at a false discovery rate of 0.05, over 15,000 TCR beta sequences were associated with HLA alleles. Sequencing depth across donors, presence/absence analyses assumed, was roughly uniform.

CDR1 and CDR2 (germline): MGHRA, YSYEKL. V gave up 0 bases and J gave up 4 bases, with 13 bases separating them. The CDR3 spans 15 residues. Primers: 60 Vbeta forward and 13 Jbeta reverse. Profiling relied on immunoSEQ multiplex PCR, and the TCRdb table lists in-frame clones only, not all of them. The table lists 150,000 to 200,000 clones, 73% of them singletons. Of note for this clone: Its antigen is undetermined.

This receptor was obtained from a woman aged 18-35 years in good health and CMV-seropositive. Sequenced sample: PBMCs. This sequence joins TRBV4-1 and TRBJ2-7; D gene uncertain. CDR3 loop: CASSQETAGWYEQYF. CDR3 bases: TGCGCCAGCAGCCAAGAAACGGCAGGTTGGTACGAGCAGTACTTC.